This T cell receptor (beta chain) derives from a study of blood T cell repertoires in COVID-19. Study-wide context: Samples representing acute and convalescent COVID-19 were sourced from the United States, Italy and Spain.

In the original analysis: Amplification from reference gene primers served as the basis for estimated nucleated cell counts. Profiling relied on immunoSEQ multiplex PCR, and the TCRdb table lists in-frame clones only, not all of them. V and J calls and clone size are copied from that table; D and trimming were computed from the DNA. The table records about 67,000 clones, 87% of them present only once. CDR3 length: 15 residues. CDR1 and CDR2 (germline): LGHDT, YNNKEL (reference sequence). V lost 4 bases and J 6 bases, leaving 15 bases between the germline ends. The chain combines TRBV3-1 (or the pseudogene TRBV3-2) with TRBJ1-4, with D maybe TRBD1 (6 bases). The sequence was obtained from a man between 45 and 60 years old with active COVID-19. Sample: peripheral blood. CDR3: CASSPFGQPDEKLFF. The CDR3 DNA reads as TGTGCCAGCAGCCCCTTCGGACAGCCCGATGAAAAACTGTTTTTT.